The 10 T cell receptor beta chains below come from one sample, sequenced in a study of beta chain features in type 1 diabetes (dated by TCRdb to between 2017 and 2018). Their antigen targets remain unknown. Library method: the immunoSEQ multiplex PCR assay. The High Capacity cDNA Reverse Transcription Kit was used to reverse transcribe all of the isolated RNA, meaning that expressed TCRB transcripts were what got sequenced. The clones in this table, taken by TCRdb from immuneACCESS, are in-frame only. Not every clone is retained; where verified, under half of the shortfall comes from an unresolved V gene, and the cause of the rest is unknown. The sample profile shows roughly 100,000 clones; roughly 28% of them were found once. The ten largest clones add up to more than 0.5% of the sample. Points the paper makes about the study in general: A moderate but significant shortening of TCRB CDR3 length was observed in type 1 diabetes patients in all four CD4+ subsets.

The sample consisted of central memory CD4+ T cells from blood. These receptors all stem from a woman in her late teens or twenties with type 1 diabetes.

The chain employs TRBV25-1 and TRBJ2-2, with 7 bases matching TRBD1. The germline gives CDR1 MGHDK, CDR2 SYGVNS. V was pared by 8 bases and J by 2 bases, with 5 bases of the junction left unmatched. The CDR3 totals 14 residues. CDR3 protein: CASGRDRNTGELFF. DNA for the CDR3: TGTGCCAGCGGCCGGGACAGAAACACCGGGGAGCTGTTTTTT.

This clone has more than one count but fewer than ten. CDR3 in amino acids: CASSPRQENTEAFF. The CDR3 DNA is TGTGCCAGCTCACCCAGACAGGAGAACACTGAAGCTTTCTTT. This chain connects TRBV18 to TRBJ1-1; D may be TRBD1 (6 bases). V lost 3 bases and J lost 1, with 9 bases in between. CDR1 is KGHSH and CDR2 is LQKENI in the germline V gene. CDR3 length: 14 amino acids.

This clone was seen a few times. V and J are TRBV6-1 and TRBJ1-5, with 7 bases fitting TRBD1. The CDR3 length is 15 residues. V lost 6 bases, J lost 7 bases, and 12 bases stayed unmatched. Per the germline V gene, CDR1 is MNHNS and CDR2 is SASEGT. The CDR3 region is CASSIMGGQLQPQHF. CDR3 in DNA: TGTGCCAGCAGCATCATGGGGGGACAGCTGCAGCCCCAGCATTTT.

The chain combines TRBV28 with TRBJ1-2; 7 positions match TRBD1. Germline V lookup: CDR1 MDHEN, CDR2 SYDVKM. V lost 2 bases and J lost 6; bases outside the gene matches: 9. CDR3 length equals 15 residues. The CDR3 coding sequence is TGTGCCAGCAGTTTAGTTTCGGTCCAGGGGGATGGCTACACCTTC. This sequence encodes CASSLVSVQGDGYTF.

This clone came up a few times. The chain employs TRBV11-2 and TRBJ1-2, with 8 nucleotides matching TRBD1. Germline values: CDR1 SGHAT, CDR2 FQNNGV. Trimming at V came to 5 bases and at J to 4 bases, leaving 3 bases not matched to a gene. This CDR3 has 13 amino acids. For the CDR3, the DNA is TGTGCCAGCAGCCAGGACAGGGTCTATGGCTACACCTTC. This translates into CASSQDRVYGYTF.

In its sample, this clone was seen a few times. CDR3 sequence (DNA): TGTGCCAGCAGCGTAGGAGGCGGGAGGGCCCCTGGGGCCAACGTCCTGACTTTC. Protein: CASSVGGGRAPGANVLTF. The rearrangement links TRBV9 to TRBJ2-6; 9 bases line up with TRBD2. With 0 bases clipped from V and 2 bases from J, the junction kept 6 bases outside the gene matches. This CDR3 has 18 residues. CDR1 is SGDLS, CDR2 YYNGEE, per germline. The whole variable domain, remainder taken from reference TRBV9 and TRBJ2-6, is DSGVTQTPKHLITATGQRVTLRCSPRSGDLSVYWYQQSLDQGLQFLIQYYNGEERAKGNILERFSAQQFPDLHSELNLSSLELGDSALYFCASSVGGGRAPGANVLTFGAGSRLTVL.

The chain uses TRBV2 and TRBJ2-4; the match to TRBD2 covers 12 bases. The CDR3 sequence is 18 residues long. Per germline, CDR1 SNHLY and CDR2 FYNNEI. Trimming cost V 6 bases and J 1 base; bases outside gene matches: 10. The CDR3 loop reads CASRERLAGDAAKNIQYF. In nucleotides, the CDR3 is TGTGCCAGCAGAGAGCGACTAGCGGGAGATGCTGCCAAAAACATTCAGTACTTC.

The chain has TRBV18 and TRBJ2-7; 7 positions match TRBD1. Germline V gene lookup returns CDR1 KGHSH and CDR2 LQKENI. The junction had 5 bases not matched to a gene; V was cut back by 3 bases and J by 3 bases. The CDR3 consists of 14 residues. CDR3 DNA sequence: TGTGCCAGCTCACCGTCAAGGGGGCACTACGAGCAGTACTTC. This codes for CASSPSRGHYEQYF. The full variable domain, its missing parts supplied by reference TRBV18 and TRBJ2-7, is NAGVMQNPRHLVRRRGQEARLRCSPMKGHSHVYWYRQLPEEGLKFMVYLQKENIIDESGMPKERFSAEFPKEGPSILRIQQVVRGDSAAYFCASSPSRGHYEQYFGPGTRLTVT.

This clone was observed a handful of times. The V call is TRBV9, the J call TRBJ1-5; D uncertain. V lost 0 bases, J lost 4 bases, and 5 bases lay in between. The V gene's germline CDR1 is SGDLS and CDR2 YYNGEE. CDR3 length equals 13 residues. The CDR3 DNA is TGTGCCAGCAGCGTAGATCTGAATCAGCCCCAGCATTTT. This gives the protein CASSVDLNQPQHF.

This rearrangement joins TRBV29-1 to TRBJ2-1; 12 bases line up with TRBD2. The CDR3 has 13 amino acids. With 7 bases clipped from V and 9 bases from J, the junction kept 7 bases outside the gene matches. Germline V CDR1 and CDR2: SQVTM, ANQGSEA. DNA for the CDR3: TGCAGCGGATCTAGCGGGAGGGAGGTTGAGCAGTTCTTC. It yields the protein CSGSSGREVEQFF.